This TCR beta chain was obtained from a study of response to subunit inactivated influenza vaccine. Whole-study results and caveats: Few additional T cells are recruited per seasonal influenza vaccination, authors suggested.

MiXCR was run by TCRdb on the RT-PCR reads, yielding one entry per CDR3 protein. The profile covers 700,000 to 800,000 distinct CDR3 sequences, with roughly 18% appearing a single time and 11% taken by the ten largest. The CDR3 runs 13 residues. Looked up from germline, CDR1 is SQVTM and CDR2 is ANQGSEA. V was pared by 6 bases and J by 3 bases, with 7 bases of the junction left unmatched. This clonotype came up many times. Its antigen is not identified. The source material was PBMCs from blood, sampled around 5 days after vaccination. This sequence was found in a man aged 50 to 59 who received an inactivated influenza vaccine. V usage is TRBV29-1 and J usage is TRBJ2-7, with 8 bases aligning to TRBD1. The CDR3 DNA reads TGCAGCGTCCTACAGGGGGAAAGCTACGAGCAGTACTTC. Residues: CSVLQGESYEQYF.